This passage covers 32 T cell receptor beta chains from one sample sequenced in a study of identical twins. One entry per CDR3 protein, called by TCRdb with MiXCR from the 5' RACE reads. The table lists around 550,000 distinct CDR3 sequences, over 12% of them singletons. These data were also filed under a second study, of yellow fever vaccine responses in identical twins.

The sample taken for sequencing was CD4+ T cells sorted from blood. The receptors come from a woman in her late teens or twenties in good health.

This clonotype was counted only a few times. Here the CDR3 DNA reads TGCAGTGCGGCCAGCGGGAGGATTTACAATGAGCAGTTCTTC. Its protein is CSAASGRIYNEQFF. The rearrangement links TRBV20-1 to TRBJ2-1, with 9 positions matching TRBD2. Germline CDR1 reads DFQATT; CDR2 reads SNEGSKA (reference sequence). The V and J ends lost 6 bases and 4 bases, in that order; junction bases with no gene match: 7. The CDR3 loop spans 14 amino acids.

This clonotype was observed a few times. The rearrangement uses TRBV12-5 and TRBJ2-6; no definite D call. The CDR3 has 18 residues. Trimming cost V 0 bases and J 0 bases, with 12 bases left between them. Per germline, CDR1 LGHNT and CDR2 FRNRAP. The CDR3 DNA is TGTGCTAGTGGTTTGGTCGACAAGGTGGGCTCTGGGGCCAACGTCCTGACTTTC. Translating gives CASGLVDKVGSGANVLTF.

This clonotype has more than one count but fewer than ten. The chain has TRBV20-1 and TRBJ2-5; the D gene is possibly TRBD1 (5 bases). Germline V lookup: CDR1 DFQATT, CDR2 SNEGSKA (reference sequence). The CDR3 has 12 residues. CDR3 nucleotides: TGCAATGCAAGTAAGGGGTTGGAGACCCAGTACTTC. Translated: CNASKGLETQYF.

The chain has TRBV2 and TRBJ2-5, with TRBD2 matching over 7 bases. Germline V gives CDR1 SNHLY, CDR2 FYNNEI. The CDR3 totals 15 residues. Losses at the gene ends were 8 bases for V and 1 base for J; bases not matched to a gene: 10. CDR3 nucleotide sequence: TGTGCCAGCGGGACCGCGTGGGGGGGCCAAGAGACCCAGTACTTC. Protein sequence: CASGTAWGGQETQYF.

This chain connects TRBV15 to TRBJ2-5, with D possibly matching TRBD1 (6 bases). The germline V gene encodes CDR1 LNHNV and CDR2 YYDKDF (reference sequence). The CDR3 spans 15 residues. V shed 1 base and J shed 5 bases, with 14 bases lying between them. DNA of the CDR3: TGTGCCACCAGCAGAGGTCAGCAGGGGAGCGAGACCCAGTACTTC. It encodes CATSRGQQGSETQYF. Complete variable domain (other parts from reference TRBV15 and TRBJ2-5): DAMVIQNPRYQVTQFGKPVTLSCSQTLNHNVMYWYQQKSSQAPKLLFHYYDKDFNNEADTPDNFQSRRPNTSFCFLDIRSPGLGDTAMYLCATSRGQQGSETQYFGPGTRLLVL.

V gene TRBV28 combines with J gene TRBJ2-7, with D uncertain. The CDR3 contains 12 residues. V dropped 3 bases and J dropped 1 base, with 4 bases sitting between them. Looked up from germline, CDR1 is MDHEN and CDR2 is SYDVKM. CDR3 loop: CASSFQSYEQYF. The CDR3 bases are TGTGCCAGCAGTTTTCAATCCTACGAGCAGTACTTC.

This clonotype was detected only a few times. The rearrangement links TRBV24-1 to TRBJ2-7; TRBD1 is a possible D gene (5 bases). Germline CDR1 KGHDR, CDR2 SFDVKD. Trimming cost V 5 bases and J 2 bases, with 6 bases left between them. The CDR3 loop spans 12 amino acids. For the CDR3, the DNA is TGTGCCACCAGTGGACAGACCTACGAGCAGTACTTC. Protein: CATSGQTYEQYF.

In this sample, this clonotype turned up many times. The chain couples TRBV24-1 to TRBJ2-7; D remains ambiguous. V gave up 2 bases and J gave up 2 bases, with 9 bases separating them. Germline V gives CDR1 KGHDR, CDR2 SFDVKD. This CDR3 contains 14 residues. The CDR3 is CATSDYPVAYEQYF. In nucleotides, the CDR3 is TGTGCCACCAGTGATTACCCAGTAGCCTACGAGCAGTACTTC.

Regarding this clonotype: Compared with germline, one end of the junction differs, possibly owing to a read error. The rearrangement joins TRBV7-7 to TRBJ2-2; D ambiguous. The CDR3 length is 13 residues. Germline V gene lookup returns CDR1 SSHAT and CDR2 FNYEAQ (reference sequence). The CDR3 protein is CSSSPRFTGELFF. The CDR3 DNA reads TGTTCCAGCAGCCCCCGTTTCACCGGGGAGCTGTTTTTT.

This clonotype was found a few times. CDR3 sequence reads: CASSRGQYYEQYF. The CDR3 nucleotides read TGTGCCAGCAGCCGCGGACAGTACTACGAGCAGTACTTC. V usage is TRBV7-8 and J usage is TRBJ2-7; D possibly corresponds to TRBD1 (6 bases). CDR3 size: 13 residues. V lost 5 bases, J lost 3 bases, and 11 bases lay in between. The germline CDR1 and CDR2 sequences are SGHVS and FQNEAQ.

The CDR3 DNA is TGTGCCAGCAGCCCCCGCCCAGGGGGGGCCTACGAGCAGTACTTC. It encodes CASSPRPGGAYEQYF. The rearrangement uses TRBV3-1 and TRBJ2-7; tentatively, D is TRBD1 or TRBD2 (7 bases each). Germline V lookup: CDR1 LGHDT, CDR2 YNNKEL (reference sequence). V lost 4 bases and J 2 bases, leaving 15 bases between the germline ends. The CDR3 has 15 residues.

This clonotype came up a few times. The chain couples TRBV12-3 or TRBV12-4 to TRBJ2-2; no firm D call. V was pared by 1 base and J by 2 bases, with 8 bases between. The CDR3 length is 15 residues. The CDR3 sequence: CASSLEWVNTGELFF. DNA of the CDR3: TGTGCCAGCAGTTTAGAATGGGTCAACACCGGGGAGCTGTTTTTT.

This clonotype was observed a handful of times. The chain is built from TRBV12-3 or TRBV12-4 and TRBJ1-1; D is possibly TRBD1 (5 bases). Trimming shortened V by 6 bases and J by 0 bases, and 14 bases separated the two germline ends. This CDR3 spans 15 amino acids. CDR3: CASRPGQGLNTEAFF. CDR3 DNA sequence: TGTGCCAGCAGGCCCGGGCAGGGACTGAACACTGAAGCTTTCTTT.

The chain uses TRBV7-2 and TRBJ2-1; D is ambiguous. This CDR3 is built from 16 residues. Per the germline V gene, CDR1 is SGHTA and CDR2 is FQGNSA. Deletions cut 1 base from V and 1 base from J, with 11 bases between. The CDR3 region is CASSLGSWGSYNEQFF. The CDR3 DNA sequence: TGTGCCAGCAGCTTAGGATCGTGGGGATCCTACAATGAGCAGTTCTTC.

This CDR3 reads CASSLSPTGVRTYEQYF. The CDR3, as DNA: TGTGCCAGCAGTTTATCACCCACAGGGGTGAGGACCTACGAGCAGTACTTC. This chain links TRBV28 with TRBJ2-7, with 7 bases lining up with TRBD1. The CDR3 sequence is 17 residues long. V shed 1 base and J 2 bases; nucleotides not matched to a gene: 11. Germline lookup yields CDR1 MDHEN and CDR2 SYDVKM. The full variable domain, in which reference TRBV28 and TRBJ2-7 provide the parts outside the CDR3, is DVKVTQSSRYLVKRTGEKVFLECVQDMDHENMFWYRQDPGLGLRLIYFSYDVKMKEKGDIPEGYSVSREKKERFSLILESASTNQTSMYLCASSLSPTGVRTYEQYFGPGTRLTVT.

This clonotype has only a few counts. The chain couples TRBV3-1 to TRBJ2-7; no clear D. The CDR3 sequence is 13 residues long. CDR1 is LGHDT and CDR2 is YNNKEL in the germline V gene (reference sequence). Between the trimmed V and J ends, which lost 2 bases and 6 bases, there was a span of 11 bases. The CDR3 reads CASSQLSNGEQYF. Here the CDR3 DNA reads TGTGCCAGCAGCCAATTATCCAATGGCGAGCAGTACTTC.

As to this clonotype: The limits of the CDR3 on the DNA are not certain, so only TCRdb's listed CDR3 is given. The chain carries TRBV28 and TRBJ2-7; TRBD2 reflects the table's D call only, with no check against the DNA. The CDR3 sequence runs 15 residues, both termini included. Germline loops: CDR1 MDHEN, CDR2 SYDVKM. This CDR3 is CASSSSGLAGYVQYF.

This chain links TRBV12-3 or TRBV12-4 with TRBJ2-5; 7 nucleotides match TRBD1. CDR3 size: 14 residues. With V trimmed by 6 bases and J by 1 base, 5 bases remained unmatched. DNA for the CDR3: TGTGCCAGCAGATCGACAGGGAGCCAAGAGACCCAGTACTTC. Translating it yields CASRSTGSQETQYF.

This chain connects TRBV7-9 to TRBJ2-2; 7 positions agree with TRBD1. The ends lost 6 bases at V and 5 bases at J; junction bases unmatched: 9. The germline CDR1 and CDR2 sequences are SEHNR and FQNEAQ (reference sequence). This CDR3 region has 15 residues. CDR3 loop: CASRNRDSRTGELFF. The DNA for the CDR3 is TGTGCCAGCAGAAACCGGGACAGTAGAACCGGGGAGCTGTTTTTT.

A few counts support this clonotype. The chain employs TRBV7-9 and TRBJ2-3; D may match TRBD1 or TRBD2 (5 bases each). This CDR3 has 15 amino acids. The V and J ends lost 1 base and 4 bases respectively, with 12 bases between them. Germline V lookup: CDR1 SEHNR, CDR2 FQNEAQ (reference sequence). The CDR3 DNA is TGTGCCAGCAGCTTAGTAGGGACCAGTTCAGATACGCAGTATTTT. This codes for CASSLVGTSSDTQYF.

CDR3 bases: TGCAGCGTTGAAGACAGACGGGCAGATACGCAGTATTTT. Protein: CSVEDRRADTQYF. The chain is built from TRBV29-1 and TRBJ2-3; D call uncertain. This CDR3 has 13 residues. Germline V gives CDR1 SQVTM, CDR2 ANQGSEA. V lost 0 bases and J 4 bases, leaving 8 bases between the germline ends.

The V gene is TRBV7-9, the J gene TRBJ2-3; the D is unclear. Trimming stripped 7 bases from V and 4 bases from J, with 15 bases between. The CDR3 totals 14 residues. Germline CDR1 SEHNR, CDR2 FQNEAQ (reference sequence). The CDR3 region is CASTPMGVPDTQYF. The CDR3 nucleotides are TGTGCCAGCACCCCGATGGGTGTCCCAGATACGCAGTATTTT.

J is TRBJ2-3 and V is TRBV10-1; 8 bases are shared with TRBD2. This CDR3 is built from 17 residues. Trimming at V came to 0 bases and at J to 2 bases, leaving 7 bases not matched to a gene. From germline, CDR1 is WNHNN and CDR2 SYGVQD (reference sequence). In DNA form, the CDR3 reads TGCGCCAGCAGTGAGTCGGTTAGCGGGGCGTTCACAGATACGCAGTATTTT. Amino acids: CASSESVSGAFTDTQYF.

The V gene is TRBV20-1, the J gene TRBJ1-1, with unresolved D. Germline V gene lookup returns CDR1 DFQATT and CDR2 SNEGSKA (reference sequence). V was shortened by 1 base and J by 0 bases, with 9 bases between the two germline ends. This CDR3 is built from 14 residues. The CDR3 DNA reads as TGCAGTGCTAGAGTCGGCAGCATGAACACTGAAGCTTTCTTT. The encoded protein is CSARVGSMNTEAFF.

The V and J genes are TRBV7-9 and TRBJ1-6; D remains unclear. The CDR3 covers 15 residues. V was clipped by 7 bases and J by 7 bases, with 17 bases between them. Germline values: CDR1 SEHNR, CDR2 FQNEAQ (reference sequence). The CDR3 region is CASTPYPGRNSPLHF. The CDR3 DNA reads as TGTGCCAGCACACCCTACCCGGGCAGGAATTCACCCCTCCACTTT.

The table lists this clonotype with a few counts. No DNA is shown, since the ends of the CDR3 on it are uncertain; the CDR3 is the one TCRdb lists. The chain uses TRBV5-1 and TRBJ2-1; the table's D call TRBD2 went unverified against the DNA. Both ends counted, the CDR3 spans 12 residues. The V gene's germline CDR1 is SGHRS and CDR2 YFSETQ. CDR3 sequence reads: CASSLVGSGAYF.

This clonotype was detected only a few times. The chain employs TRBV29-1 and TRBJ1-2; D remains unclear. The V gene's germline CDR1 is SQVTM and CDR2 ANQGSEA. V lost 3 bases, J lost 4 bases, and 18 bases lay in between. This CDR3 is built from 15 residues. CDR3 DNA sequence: TGCAGCGTTGATGTACGGCCAACAGAGGGCTATGGCTACACCTTC. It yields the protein CSVDVRPTEGYGYTF.

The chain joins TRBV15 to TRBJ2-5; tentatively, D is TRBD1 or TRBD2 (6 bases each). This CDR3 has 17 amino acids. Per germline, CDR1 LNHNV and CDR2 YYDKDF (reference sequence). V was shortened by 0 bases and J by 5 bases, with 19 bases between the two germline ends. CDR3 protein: CATSREQGGGGWETQYF. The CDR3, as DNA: TGTGCCACCAGCAGAGAACAGGGAGGTGGTGGCTGGGAGACCCAGTACTTC.

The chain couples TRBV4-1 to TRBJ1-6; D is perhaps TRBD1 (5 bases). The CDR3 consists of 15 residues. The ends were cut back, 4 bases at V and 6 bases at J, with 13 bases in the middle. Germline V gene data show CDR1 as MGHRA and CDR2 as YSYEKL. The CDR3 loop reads CASSRGPWGNSPLHF. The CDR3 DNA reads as TGCGCCAGCAGCCGGGGACCGTGGGGTAATTCACCCCTCCACTTT.

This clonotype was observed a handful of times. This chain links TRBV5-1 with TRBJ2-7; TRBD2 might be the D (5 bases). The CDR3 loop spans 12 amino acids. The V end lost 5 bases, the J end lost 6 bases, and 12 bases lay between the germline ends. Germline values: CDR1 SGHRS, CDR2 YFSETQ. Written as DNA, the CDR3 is TGCGCCAGCAGTCCGGGGTCGAGCGAGCAGTACTTC. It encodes CASSPGSSEQYF.

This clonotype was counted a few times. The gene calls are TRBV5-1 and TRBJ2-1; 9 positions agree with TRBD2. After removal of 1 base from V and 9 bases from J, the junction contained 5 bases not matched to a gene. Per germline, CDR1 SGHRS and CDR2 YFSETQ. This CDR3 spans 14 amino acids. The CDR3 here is CASSLQAGGSEQFF. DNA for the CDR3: TGCGCCAGCAGCTTGCAGGCGGGGGGGTCTGAGCAGTTCTTC.

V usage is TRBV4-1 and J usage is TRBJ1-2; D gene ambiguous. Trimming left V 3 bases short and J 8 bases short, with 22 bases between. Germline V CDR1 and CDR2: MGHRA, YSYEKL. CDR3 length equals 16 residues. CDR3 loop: CASSQPLMYVLSGYTF. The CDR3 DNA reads TGCGCCAGCAGCCAGCCGCTAATGTACGTTCTAAGCGGCTACACCTTC.